This record looks at one T cell receptor (beta chain) sequence and its context. Its target is not known. These data come from a study of shared clonotypes between healthy human individuals. In the study overall: Donor composition was a couple of women and three men, aged 18 to 49.

Germline V lookup: CDR1 MRHNA, CDR2 SNTAGT. This CDR3 spans 15 amino acids. The V and J ends lost 8 bases and 7 bases, in that order; junction bases with no gene match: 7. Study-wide results and limits: The represented genetic and exposure-history diversity was limited by the small number of donors. Blood alone was sampled, and tissue repertoires likely differ. Memory subsets generally showed lower estimated richness than naive subsets.

This table comes from immunoSEQ multiplex PCR, and its TCRdb copy is limited to in-frame clones, with some not included. The sample includes about 2,500,000 clones, approximately 92% seen only once; the top ten take around 0.15%. V gene TRBV6-4 combines with J gene TRBJ2-5; 16 bases are a match to TRBD2. The source material was naive CD4+ T cells sorted from blood. As for subset: CD45RA+ positively selected. This TCR was recovered from a young man in good health. The CDR3 region has the DNA TGTGCCAGCTGGGGACTAGCGGGGGGGCCGGCGACCCAGTACTTC. Residues: CASWGLAGGPATQYF.